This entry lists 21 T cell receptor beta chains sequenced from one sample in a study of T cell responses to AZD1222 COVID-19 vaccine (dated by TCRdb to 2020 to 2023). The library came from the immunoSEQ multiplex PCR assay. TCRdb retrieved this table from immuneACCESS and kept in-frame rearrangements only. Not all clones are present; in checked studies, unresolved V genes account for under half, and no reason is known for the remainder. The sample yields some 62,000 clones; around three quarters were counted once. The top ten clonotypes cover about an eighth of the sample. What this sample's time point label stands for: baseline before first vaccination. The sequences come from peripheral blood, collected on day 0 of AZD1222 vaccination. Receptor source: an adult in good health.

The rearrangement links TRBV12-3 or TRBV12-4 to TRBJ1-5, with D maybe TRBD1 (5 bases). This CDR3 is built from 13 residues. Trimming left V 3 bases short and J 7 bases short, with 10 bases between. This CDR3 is CASSFDSRQPQHF. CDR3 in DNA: TGTGCCAGCAGTTTTGACAGTCGCCAGCCCCAGCATTTT.

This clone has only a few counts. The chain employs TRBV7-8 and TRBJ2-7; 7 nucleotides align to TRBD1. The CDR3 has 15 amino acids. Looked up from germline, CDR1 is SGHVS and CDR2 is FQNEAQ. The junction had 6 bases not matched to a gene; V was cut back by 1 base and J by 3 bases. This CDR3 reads CASSLGRQGIYEQYF. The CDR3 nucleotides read TGTGCCAGCAGCTTAGGAAGACAGGGAATCTACGAGCAGTACTTC.

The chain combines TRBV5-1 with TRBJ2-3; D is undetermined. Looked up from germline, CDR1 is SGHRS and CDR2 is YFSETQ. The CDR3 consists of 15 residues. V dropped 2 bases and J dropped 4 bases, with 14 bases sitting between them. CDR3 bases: TGCGCCAGCAGCTTTGGCTCCCCCGAGGCAGATACGCAGTATTTT. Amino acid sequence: CASSFGSPEADTQYF.

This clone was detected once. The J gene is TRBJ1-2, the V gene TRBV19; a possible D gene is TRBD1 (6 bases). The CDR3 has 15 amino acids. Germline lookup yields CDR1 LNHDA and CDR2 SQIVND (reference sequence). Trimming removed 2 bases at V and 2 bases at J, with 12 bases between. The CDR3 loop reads CASSIPPTGNYGYTF. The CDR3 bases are TGTGCCAGTAGTATACCCCCCACAGGGAACTATGGCTACACCTTC.

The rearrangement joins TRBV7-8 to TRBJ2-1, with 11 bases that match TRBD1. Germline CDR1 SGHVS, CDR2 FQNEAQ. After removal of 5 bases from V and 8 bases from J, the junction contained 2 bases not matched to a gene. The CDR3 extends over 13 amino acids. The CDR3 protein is CASSRDRGYEQFF. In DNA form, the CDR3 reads TGTGCCAGCAGCAGGGACAGGGGGTATGAGCAGTTCTTC.

The CDR3 spells CASSVSYYSTNEKLFF. Here the CDR3 DNA reads TGTGCCAGCAGCGTCTCATACTACTCAACTAATGAAAAACTGTTTTTT. The V and J genes are TRBV9 and TRBJ1-4; D gene unclear. Between the trimmed V and J ends, which lost 2 bases and 0 bases, there was a span of 11 bases. The CDR3 is made up of 16 amino acids. Germline assignment: CDR1 SGDLS and CDR2 YYNGEE.

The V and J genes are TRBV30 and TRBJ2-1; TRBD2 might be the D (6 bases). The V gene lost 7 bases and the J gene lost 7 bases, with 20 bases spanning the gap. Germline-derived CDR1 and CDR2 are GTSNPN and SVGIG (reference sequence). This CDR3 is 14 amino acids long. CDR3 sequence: CASTFLLGGNEQFF. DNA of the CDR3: TGTGCCTCCACTTTTCTTCTCGGGGGTAATGAGCAGTTCTTC.

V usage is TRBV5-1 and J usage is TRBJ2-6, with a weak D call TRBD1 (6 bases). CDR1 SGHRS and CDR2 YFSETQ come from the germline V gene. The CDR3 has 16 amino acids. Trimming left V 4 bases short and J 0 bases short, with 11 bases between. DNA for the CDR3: TGCGCCAGCAGCACGGACAGCTTCTCTGGGGCCAACGTCCTGACTTTC. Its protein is CASSTDSFSGANVLTF.

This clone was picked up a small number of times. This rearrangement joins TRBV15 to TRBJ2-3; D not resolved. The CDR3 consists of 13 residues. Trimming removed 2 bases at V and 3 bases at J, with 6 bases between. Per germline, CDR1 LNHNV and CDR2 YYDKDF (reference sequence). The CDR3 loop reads CATSRTWTDTQYF. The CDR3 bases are TGTGCCACCAGCAGAACTTGGACAGATACGCAGTATTTT.

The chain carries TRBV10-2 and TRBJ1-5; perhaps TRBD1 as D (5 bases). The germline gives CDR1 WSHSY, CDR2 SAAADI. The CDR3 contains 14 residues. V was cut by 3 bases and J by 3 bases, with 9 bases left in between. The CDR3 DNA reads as TGCGCCAGCAGTGACAGGGCCCCCAATCAGCCCCAGCATTTT. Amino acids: CASSDRAPNQPQHF.

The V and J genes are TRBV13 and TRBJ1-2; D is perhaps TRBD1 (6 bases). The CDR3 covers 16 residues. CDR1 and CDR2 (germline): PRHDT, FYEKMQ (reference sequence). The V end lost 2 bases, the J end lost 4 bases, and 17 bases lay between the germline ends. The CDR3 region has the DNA TGTGCCAGCAGCTTAAAGGGGGGGATAGGGATCTATGGCTACACCTTC. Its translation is CASSLKGGIGIYGYTF.

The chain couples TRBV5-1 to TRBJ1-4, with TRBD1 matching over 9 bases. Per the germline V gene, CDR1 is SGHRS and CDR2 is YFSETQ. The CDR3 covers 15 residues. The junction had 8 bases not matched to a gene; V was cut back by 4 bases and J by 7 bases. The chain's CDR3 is CASSGGQGVGEKLFF. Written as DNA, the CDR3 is TGCGCCAGCAGCGGGGGACAGGGCGTCGGTGAAAAACTGTTTTTT.

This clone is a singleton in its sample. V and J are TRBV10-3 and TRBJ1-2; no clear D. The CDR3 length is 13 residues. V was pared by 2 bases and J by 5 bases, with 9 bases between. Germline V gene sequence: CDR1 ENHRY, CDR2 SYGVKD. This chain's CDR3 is CAISEELYYGYTF. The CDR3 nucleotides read TGTGCCATCAGTGAGGAGTTGTATTATGGCTACACCTTC.

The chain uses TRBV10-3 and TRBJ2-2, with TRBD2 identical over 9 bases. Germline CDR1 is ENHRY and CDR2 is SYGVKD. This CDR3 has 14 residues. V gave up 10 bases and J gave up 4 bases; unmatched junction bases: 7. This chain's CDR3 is CATLGLAITGELFF. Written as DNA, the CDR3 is TGTGCCACCCTCGGACTAGCGATCACCGGGGAGCTGTTTTTT.

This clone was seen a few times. The CDR3 reads CAIGGTETQYF. The CDR3, as DNA: TGTGCCATAGGGGGAACAGAGACCCAGTACTTC. The chain employs TRBV5-4 and TRBJ2-5; TRBD1 is a possible D gene (6 bases). The CDR3 covers 11 residues. Between the trimmed V and J ends, which lost 9 bases and 4 bases, there was a span of 10 bases. Germline lookup yields CDR1 SGHNT and CDR2 YYREEE (reference sequence).

The CDR3 protein is CASSLGGHYGYTF. Here the CDR3 DNA reads TGTGCCAGCAGTTTAGGAGGGCATTATGGCTACACCTTC. The genes are TRBV27 and TRBJ1-2; no clear D gene. V lost 2 bases to trimming and J lost 5 bases, with 9 bases between them. This CDR3 is built from 13 residues. The germline CDR1 and CDR2 sequences are MNHEY and SMNVEV (reference sequence).

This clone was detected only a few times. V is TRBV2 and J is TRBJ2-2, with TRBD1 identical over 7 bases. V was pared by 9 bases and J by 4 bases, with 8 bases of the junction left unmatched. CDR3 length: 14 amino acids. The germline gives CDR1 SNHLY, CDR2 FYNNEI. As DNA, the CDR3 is TGTGCCAGGGGGGACAGTCGCGGCACCGGGGAGCTGTTTTTT. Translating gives CARGDSRGTGELFF. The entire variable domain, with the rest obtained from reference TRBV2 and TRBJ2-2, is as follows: EPEVTQTPSHQVTQMGQEVILRCVPISNHLYFYWYRQILGQKVEFLVSFYNNEISEKSEIFDDQFSVERPDGSNFTLKIRSTKLEDSAMYFCARGDSRGTGELFFGEGSRLTVL.

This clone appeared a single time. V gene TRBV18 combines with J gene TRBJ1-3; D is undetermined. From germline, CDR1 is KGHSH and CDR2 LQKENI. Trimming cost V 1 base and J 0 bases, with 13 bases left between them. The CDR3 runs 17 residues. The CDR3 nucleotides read TGTGCCAGCTCACCACTGATGGGGTCTATCTCTGGAAACACCATATATTTT. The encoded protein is CASSPLMGSISGNTIYF.

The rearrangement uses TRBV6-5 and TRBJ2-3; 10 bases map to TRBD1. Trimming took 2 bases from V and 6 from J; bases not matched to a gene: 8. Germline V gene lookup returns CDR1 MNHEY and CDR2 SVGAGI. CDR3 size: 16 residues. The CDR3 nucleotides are TGTGCCAGCAGTTACCGAAGGACAGGGGGAGGCGATACGCAGTATTTT. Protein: CASSYRRTGGGDTQYF.

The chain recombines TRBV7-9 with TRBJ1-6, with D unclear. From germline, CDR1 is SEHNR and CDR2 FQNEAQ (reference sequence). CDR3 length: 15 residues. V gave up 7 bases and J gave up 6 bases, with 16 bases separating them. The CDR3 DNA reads TGTGCCAGCACCCCACGGCGGGATCTTAATTCACCCCTCCACTTT. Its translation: CASTPRRDLNSPLHF.

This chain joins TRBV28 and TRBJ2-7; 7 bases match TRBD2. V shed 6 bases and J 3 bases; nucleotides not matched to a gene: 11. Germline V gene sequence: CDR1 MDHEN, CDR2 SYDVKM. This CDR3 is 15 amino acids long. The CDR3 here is CASSPGGGELYEQYF. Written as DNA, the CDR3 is TGTGCCAGCAGCCCTGGGGGAGGGGAGCTCTACGAGCAGTACTTC.